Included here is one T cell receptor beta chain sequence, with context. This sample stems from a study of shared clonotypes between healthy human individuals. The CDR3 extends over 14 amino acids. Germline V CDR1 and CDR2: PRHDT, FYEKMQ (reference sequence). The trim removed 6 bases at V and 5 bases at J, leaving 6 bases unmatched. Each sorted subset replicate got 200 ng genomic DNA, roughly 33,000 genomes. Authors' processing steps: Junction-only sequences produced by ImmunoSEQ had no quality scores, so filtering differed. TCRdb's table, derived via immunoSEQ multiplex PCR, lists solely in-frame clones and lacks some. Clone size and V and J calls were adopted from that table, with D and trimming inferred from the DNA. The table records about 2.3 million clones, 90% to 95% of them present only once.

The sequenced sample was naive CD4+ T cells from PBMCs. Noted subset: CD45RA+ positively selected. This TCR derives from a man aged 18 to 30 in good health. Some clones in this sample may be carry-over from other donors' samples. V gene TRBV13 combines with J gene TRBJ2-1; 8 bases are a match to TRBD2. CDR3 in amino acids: CASSSGLGDNEQFF. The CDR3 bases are TGTGCCAGCAGTTCGGGACTAGGAGACAATGAGCAGTTCTTC.